This T cell receptor beta chain is from a study of blood T cells in healthy people across ages. For the study at large: T cells yielded about one barcoded beta molecule per two cells through template switching. Study outcomes and limitations: Unsorted PBMCs prevented conclusive naive versus antigen-experienced comparison. As naive T cell percentage varied, TCR beta diversity correlated strongly with it.

A note on this clonotype: Its antigen remains unknown.

The length of the CDR3 is 14 residues. Germline V lookup: CDR1 SGHTA, CDR2 FQGNSA. The V end lost 1 base, the J end lost 5 bases, and 8 bases lay between the germline ends. Next came a second PCR, run for about 7 to 12 cycles, which used a sample-barcoded 5' primer along with a J-beta primer mix. TCRdb reprocessed the 5' RACE reads via MiXCR and lists one record per CDR3 protein. The sample holds about 1,400,000 distinct CDR3 sequences, 42% seen once. The rearrangement joins TRBV7-2 to TRBJ2-2, with a tentative D call TRBD2 (6 bases). Source material: blood. The source of this sequence is a woman aged 18-29 years in good health. CDR3 in amino acids: CASSLDGRTGELFF. The CDR3 DNA follows: TGTGCCAGCAGCTTAGACGGGAGAACCGGGGAGCTGTTTTTT.